Below, one T cell receptor beta chain is given with its context. The record originates from a study of blood T cell repertoires in COVID-19. Seattle enrolled patients during active infection and tracked them longitudinally. Authors' processing steps: Estimation of nucleated cell counts was performed using reference gene primer amplification. Here immunoSEQ multiplex PCR was the method, and the copy in TCRdb shows in-frame clones only, minus some. The V and J calls and clone size are taken from that table; D and trimming were inferred from the DNA. The data hold some 370,000 clones, with around 87% observed a single time. With 0 bases removed from V and 6 bases from J, the gap between germline ends came to 13 bases. The CDR3 covers 15 residues. CDR1 is SGDLS, CDR2 YYNGEE, per germline.

The source is a woman aged 25-40 years with COVID-19, enrolled during active disease. Sample: peripheral blood. The chain employs TRBV9 and TRBJ1-5, with D possibly being TRBD1 (5 bases). The CDR3 nucleotides are TGTGCCAGCAGCGTAGGTGGGGCCTGGGGTCAGCCCCAGCATTTT. Translating it yields CASSVGGAWGQPQHF.